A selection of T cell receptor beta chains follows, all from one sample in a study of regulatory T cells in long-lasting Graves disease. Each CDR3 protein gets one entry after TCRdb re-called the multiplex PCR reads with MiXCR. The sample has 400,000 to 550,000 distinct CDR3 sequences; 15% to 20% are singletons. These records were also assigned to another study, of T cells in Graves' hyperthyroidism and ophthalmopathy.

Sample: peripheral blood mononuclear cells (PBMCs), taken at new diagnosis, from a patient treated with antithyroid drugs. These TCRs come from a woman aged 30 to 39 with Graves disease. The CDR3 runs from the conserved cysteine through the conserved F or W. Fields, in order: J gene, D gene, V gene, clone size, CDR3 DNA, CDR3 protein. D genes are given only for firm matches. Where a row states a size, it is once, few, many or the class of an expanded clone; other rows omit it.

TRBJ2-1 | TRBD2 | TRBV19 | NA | TGTGCCAGTAGTATAGTGGGGGGGACTAGCGGGAGAGGTGAGCAGTTCTTC | CASSIVGGTSGRGEQFF
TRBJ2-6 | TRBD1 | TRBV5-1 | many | TGCGCCAGCAGCGTTACAGGGGCTGGGGCCAACGTCCTGACTTTC | CASSVTGAGANVLTF
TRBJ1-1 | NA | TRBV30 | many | TGTGCCTGGAACAAGGGAGGGTCGAACACTGAAGCTTTCTTT | CAWNKGGSNTEAFF
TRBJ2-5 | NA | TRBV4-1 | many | TGCGCCAGCAGCCAAGATTGGCAGGGCCAAGAGACCCAGTACTTC | CASSQDWQGQETQYF
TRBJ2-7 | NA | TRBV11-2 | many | TGTGCCAGCAGCAAAGGGCCCGGCGAGCAGTACTTC | CASSKGPGEQYF
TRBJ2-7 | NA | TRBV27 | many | TGTGCCAGCAAGGTTGGCATAAGCTCCTACGAGCAGTACTTC | CASKVGISSYEQYF
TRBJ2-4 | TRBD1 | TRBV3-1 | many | TGTGCCAGCAGCCACCTGACAGGGGATTACATTCAGTACTTC | CASSHLTGDYIQYF
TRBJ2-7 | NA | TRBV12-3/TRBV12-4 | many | TGTGCCAGCAGATCCAGACAAGACGCGTACGAGCAGTACTTC | CASRSRQDAYEQYF
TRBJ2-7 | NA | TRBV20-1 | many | TGCAGTGCTAGACGGTTAAGCGGAGGCCGGAGATCCTACGAGCAGTACTTC | CSARRLSGGRRSYEQYF
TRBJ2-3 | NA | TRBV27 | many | TGTGCCAGCAGGGCAGGGCAGGACACAGATACGCAGTATTTT | CASRAGQDTDTQYF
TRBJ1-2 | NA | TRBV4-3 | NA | TGCGCCAGCAGCCAAGTTCCACGGTGGGGCTACACCTTC | CASSQVPRWGYTF
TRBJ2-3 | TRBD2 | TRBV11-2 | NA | TGTGCCAGCAGACGGGAAAGCGGGAGGGCCGGCACAGATACGCAGTATTTT | CASRRESGRAGTDTQYF
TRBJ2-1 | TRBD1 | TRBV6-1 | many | TGTGCCAGCAGTATACTACAGGGGGCAGATGAGCAGTTCTTC | CASSILQGADEQFF
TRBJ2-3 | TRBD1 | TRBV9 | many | TGTGCCAGCAGCGTAGCTTTCGGGACAGCGAGCACAGATACGCAGTATTTT | CASSVAFGTASTDTQYF
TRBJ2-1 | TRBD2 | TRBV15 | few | TGTGCCACCAGCAGCGCCTCCGGGACTAGTAAGTTCTTC | CATSSASGTSKFF
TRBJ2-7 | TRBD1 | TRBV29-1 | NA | TGCAGCGTTTCCGGGACAGGGTTTCACGAGCAGTACTTC | CSVSGTGFHEQYF
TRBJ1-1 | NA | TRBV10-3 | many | TGTGCCATCAGTGAGTCGATAAACCCTCTCGCTGAAGCTTTCTTT | CAISESINPLAEAFF
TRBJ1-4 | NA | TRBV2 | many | TGTGCCAGCAGAGAACGAGGGGACGGGGGTGAAAAACTGTTTTTT | CASRERGDGGEKLFF
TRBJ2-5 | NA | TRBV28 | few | TGTGCCAGCAGTTTAGTACATTCATTACAAGAGACCCAGTACTTC | CASSLVHSLQETQYF
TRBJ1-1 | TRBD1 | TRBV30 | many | TGTGCCTGGACGACCGGGACAGCCTACTCTGAAGCTTTCTTT | CAWTTGTAYSEAFF
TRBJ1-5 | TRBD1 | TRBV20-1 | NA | TGCAGTGCTAGTAGGACAGGGCCTAATCAGCCCCAGCATTTT | CSASRTGPNQPQHF
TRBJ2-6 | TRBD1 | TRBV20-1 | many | TGCAGTGCTAGATCCCCGGGACAGACCTCTGGGGCCAACGTCCTGACTTTC | CSARSPGQTSGANVLTF
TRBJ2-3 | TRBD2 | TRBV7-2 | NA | TGTGCCAGCAGCTTAGCTCCTTGGCTAGCGGGAGGATGGGAAACAGATACGCAGTATTTT | CASSLAPWLAGGWETDTQYF
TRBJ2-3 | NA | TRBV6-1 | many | TGTGCCAGCAGTATCGACTTCAGCACAGATACGCAGTATTTT | CASSIDFSTDTQYF
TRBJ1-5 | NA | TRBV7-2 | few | TGTGCCAGCAGCTTACTTCCAACTCAGGAGCCCCAGCATTTT | CASSLLPTQEPQHF
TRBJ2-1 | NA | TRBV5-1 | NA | TGCGCCAGCAGCTTCCGGGGACTCGGAGACAATGAGCAGTTCTTC | CASSFRGLGDNEQFF
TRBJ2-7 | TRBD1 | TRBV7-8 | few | TGTGCCAGCAGCCTACGCCGGCAGGGACAGGCTTTTTGGCCCTACGAGCAGTACTTC | CASSLRRQGQAFWPYEQYF
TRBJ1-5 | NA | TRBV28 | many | TGTGCCAGCAGTTACCTAGAAAAAACTCGGAATCAGCCCCAGCATTTT | CASSYLEKTRNQPQHF
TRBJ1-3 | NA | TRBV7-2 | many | TGTGCCAGCAGCTTGCATGCTGGAAACACCATATATTTT | CASSLHAGNTIYF
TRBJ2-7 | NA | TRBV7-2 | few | TGTGCCAGCAGCACCCCACAGGCATCCTACGAGCAGTACTTC | CASSTPQASYEQYF
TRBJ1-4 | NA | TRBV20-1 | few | TGCAGTGCTAGCTCCCCGCGACTCCAAAAACTGTTTTTT | CSASSPRLQKLFF
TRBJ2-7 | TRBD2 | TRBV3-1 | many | TGTGCCAGCAAAAAAGCGGGAGAGTCGTACGAGCAGTACTTC | CASKKAGESYEQYF
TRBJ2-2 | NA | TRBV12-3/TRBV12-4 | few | TGTGCCAGCAGGTCCATCACCGGGGAGCTGTTTTTT | CASRSITGELFF
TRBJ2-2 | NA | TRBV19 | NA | TGTGCCAGTAGTAGAAACTCAGGGGACAACACCGGGGAGCTGTTTTTT | CASSRNSGDNTGELFF
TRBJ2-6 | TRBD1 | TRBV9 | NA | TGTGCCAGCAGCTTCCGACAGGGGAGTGGCTCTGGGGCCAACGTCCTGACTTTC | CASSFRQGSGSGANVLTF
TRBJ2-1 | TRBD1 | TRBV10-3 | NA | TGTGCCATCAGTGATCCCGGGACAGGGGCTAATGAGCAGTTCTTC | CAISDPGTGANEQFF
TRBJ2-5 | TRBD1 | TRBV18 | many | TGTGCCAGCTCACTACGACAGGGACAAGAGACCCAGTACTTC | CASSLRQGQETQYF
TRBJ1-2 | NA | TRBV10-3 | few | TGTGCCATCCGCCTAAAGGACGGACTACATGGCTACACCTTC | CAIRLKDGLHGYTF
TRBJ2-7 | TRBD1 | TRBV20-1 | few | TGCAGTGCTAGCGGACAGGGAGGATTCTCCTACGAGCAGTACTTC | CSASGQGGFSYEQYF
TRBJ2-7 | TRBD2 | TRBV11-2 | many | TGTGCCAGCAGTCGGAGCGGGAGTCTCTACGAGCAGTACTTC | CASSRSGSLYEQYF
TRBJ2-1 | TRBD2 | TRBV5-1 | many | TGCGCCAGCAGCCTTACTCTAGCGGGAGTTGTTGAGCAGTTCTTC | CASSLTLAGVVEQFF
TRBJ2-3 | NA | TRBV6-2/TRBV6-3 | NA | TGTGCCAGCAGTTACTCGCTGCTGGGTGAACAGGCTGATACGCAGTATTTT | CASSYSLLGEQADTQYF
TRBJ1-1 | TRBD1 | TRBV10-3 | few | TGTGCCATCAGCACCGCGGACAGGGACCGAATGAACACTGAAGCTTTCTTT | CAISTADRDRMNTEAFF